This T cell receptor (beta chain) was documented in a study of T cell responses to AZD1222 COVID-19 vaccine. The study's findings and limits: Sampling captured repertoires only after the peak T cell response. At study baseline, merely roughly 6 AZD1222 recipients were seropositive. Clonal diversity was possibly underestimated; the donors were predominantly white British and more often female.

Libraries were prepared by immunoSEQ multiplex PCR; TCRdb keeps only in-frame clonotypes and omits some of them. Here the sample spans about 110,000 clones, roughly 87% being singletons. CDR3 length: 15 residues. Germline CDR1 is MNHEY and CDR2 is SVGAGI. J lost 2 bases, V lost 5 bases, and 9 bases had no gene match. Concerning this clone: Its antigen is still unknown.

Sequencing used peripheral blood, obtained on day 0 of AZD1222 vaccination. This rearrangement joins TRBV6-5 to TRBJ2-7; 7 nucleotides line up with TRBD1. The source of this sequence is an adult in good health. CDR3 amino acids: CASSPRQGLTYEQYF. As DNA, the CDR3 is TGTGCCAGCAGTCCACGACAGGGTTTGACCTACGAGCAGTACTTC.